The 32 T cell receptor delta chains given below trace back to one sample, sequenced in a study of γδ T cells in repeated Plasmodium falciparum infection. Bulk repertoires came from Vgamma9/Vdelta2+ or Vdelta2-negative gammadelta T cells flow-sorted from PBMC. TCRdb applied CATT to the multiplex PCR reads for clone calling. The data show tens of thousands of delta-chain clones, over 1.5% seen once. Sequenced: gamma-delta T cells from blood. Receptor source: a pool of human donors (malaria-infected and uninfected, not separated).

To note about this clone: A read error likely explains why the TCRdb protein, taken from a much larger clone, differs from this DNA's translation at residue 9; the protein shown is translated from the DNA. V and J are TRDV1 and TRDJ1; D tentatively reads TRDD2 or TRDD3 (6 bases each). V lost 1 base and J lost 2, with 38 bases in between. The CDR3 has 24 residues. Germline CDR1 TSWWSYY, CDR2 QGS. CDR3 sequence: CALGERSFPRSWAGASLKTDKLIF. CDR3 bases: TGTGCTCTTGGGGAACGGTCCTTCCCAAGATCCTGGGCTGGGGCCTCACTAAAAACCGATAAACTCATCTTT.

This clone was detected a few times. A far larger clone is only one base removed, so a read error is likely. The same CDR3 also results from other DNA sequences found in this sample. The chain carries TRDV1 and TRDJ2; no clear D. The length of the CDR3 is 14 residues. The V gene's germline CDR1 is TSWWSYY and CDR2 QGS. Trimming cost V 4 bases and J 7 bases, with 13 bases left between them. The CDR3 is CALGGSGSIAQLFF. In DNA form, the CDR3 reads TGTGCTCTTGGGGGCTCCGGGTCGATAGCACAACTCTTCTTT.

This clone has only a few counts. TCRdb's entry gives the protein of a much larger clone, which mismatches this DNA's translation at residue 22, likely from a read error; the protein reported here is translated from the DNA. The chain couples TRDV1 to TRDJ1; 10 bases match TRDD3. No J gene was available from TCRdb, and it was assigned here by a germline match of the DNA. Germline CDR1 is TSWWSYY and CDR2 is QGS. This CDR3 region has 25 residues. CDR3 region: CALGTQGLSPFFWGITSGYTDELIF. In DNA, the CDR3 is TGTGCTCTTGGGACTCAAGGCCTTTCACCTTTTTTCTGGGGGATAACATCTGGATACACCGATGAACTCATCTTT.

This clone was seen ten or more times. The TCRdb protein, from a much larger clone, departs from this DNA's translation at residue 11, likely by read error; the protein shown derives from the DNA. This rearrangement joins TRDV2 to TRDJ1, with D unresolved. CDR1 GEAIGNYY and CDR2 EKD come from the germline V gene. The CDR3 totals 14 residues. Written as DNA, the CDR3 is TGTGCCTGTGACACCCTAGAGTACACCGATGAACTCATCTTT. Translated, it gives CACDTLEYTDELIF.

This clone was seen a handful of times. This DNA's translation and the protein TCRdb lists, from a much larger clone, do not match at residue 8, likely due to a read error; the protein shown is translated from the DNA. This rearrangement joins TRDV1 to TRDJ1; 12 bases fit TRDD3. Matching the DNA to germline supplied the J gene, which TCRdb does not give. CDR3 length: 26 amino acids. V shed 0 bases and J 0 bases; nucleotides not matched to a gene: 29. The germline V gene has CDR1 TSWWSYY and CDR2 QGS. CDR3 coding DNA: TGTGCTCTTGGGGAACTAGAACCCCTCTGGGGGATACGCTTCACCCCGGGGAGGGTGTACACCGATAAACTCATCTTT. Translated: CALGELEPLWGIRFTPGRVYTDKLIF.

This clone has only a few counts. A far larger clone is off by one base, so a read error is likely. The chain has TRDV3 and TRDJ1, with 10 bases aligning to TRDD3. TCRdb gives no J gene; it was assigned here by matching the DNA to germline. The CDR3 contains 19 residues. CDR1 and CDR2 (germline): TVYSNPD, GDNSRS (reference sequence). J lost 2 bases, V lost 1 base, and 19 bases had no gene match. In DNA, the CDR3 is TGTGCCTTTAATCCCCGGGGGATACGGGCCTCTGGGGATACCGATAAACTCATCTTT. Its translation: CAFNPRGIRASGDTDKLIF. The full variable domain, rest sourced from reference TRDV3 and TRDJ1, is CDKVTQSSPDQTVASGSEVVLLCTYDTVYSNPDLFWYRIRPDYSFQFVFYGDNSRSEGADFTQGRFSVKHILTQKAFHLVISPVRTEDSATYYCAFNPRGIRASGDTDKLIFGKGTRVTVEP.

Comments on this clone: A read error is the likely source, as a far larger clone sits one nucleotide away. Distinct nucleotide sequences in the sample also encode this CDR3. The J gene is TRDJ1, the V gene TRDV1, with 8 bases matching TRDD3. No J gene is reported in TCRdb; it was inferred here by comparing the DNA with germline. The CDR3 length is 16 residues. Per germline, CDR1 TSWWSYY and CDR2 QGS. V shed 3 bases and J 8 bases; nucleotides not matched to a gene: 14. The CDR3 DNA sequence: TGTGCTCTTGGGGAGCTTCGGACCTGGGGGAGTACAAAACTCATCTTT. Its protein is CALGELRTWGSTKLIF.

The table lists this clone with a few counts. This DNA's translation differs at residue 5 from TCRdb's protein, which comes from a much larger clone; a read error is likely, and the protein shown is translated from the DNA. The chain employs TRDV1 and TRDJ1; no firm D call. The J gene comes from matching the DNA to germline here; TCRdb lacks it. Trimming took off 4 bases at V and 0 bases at J, with 6 bases between the two ends. The CDR3 runs to 13 residues. Germline V gene data show CDR1 as TSWWSYY and CDR2 as QGS. The CDR3 sequence is CALGGAYTDKLIF. The CDR3 DNA reads as TGTGCTCTTGGGGGAGCCTACACCGATAAACTCATCTTT.

A remark on this clone: This probably arose from a read error, given a far larger clone one base away. Other DNA sequences in this specimen translate into the identical CDR3. The V gene reported is TRDV1; the J gene is uncalled; the DNA was not compared with TRDD3, the D call given in the table. Germline CDR1 and CDR2: TSWWSYY and QGS. The CDR3 spans 21 residues. The CDR3 DNA follows: TGTGCTCTTGGGGAACTTGCCGCTTCCTACTCAGGGAAACTGTTCTCCGATAAACTCATCTTC. This gives the protein CALGELAASYSGKLFSDKLIF.

This clone has a handful of counts. This DNA translates differently at residue 12 from the TCRdb protein, which is that of a much larger clone; a read error is likely, and the protein shown is the DNA's own translation. CDR3 region: CALGEPGPFCRMVAGCTDKLIF. CDR3 coding DNA: TGTGCTCTTGGGGAACCCGGTCCCTTTTGCCGTATGGTGGCCGGGTGCACCGATAAACTCATCTTT. The V gene is TRDV1, the J gene TRDJ1; D not certain. CDR1 TSWWSYY and CDR2 QGS come from the germline V gene. There are 22 residues in the CDR3. Trimming took off 1 base at V and 1 base at J, with 31 bases between the two ends.

Concerning this clone: A far bigger clonotype differs at one base, so this is likely a read error. The same CDR3 is also encoded by other DNA sequences in this sample. CDR3 coding DNA: TGTGCCTCTTTTTCCTACGTTCGGGCTGGGGGGTACCTATACACCGATAAACTCATCTTT. Its translation: CASFSYVRAGGYLYTDKLIF. V usage is TRDV3 and J usage is TRDJ1, with D perhaps given as TRDD2 or TRDD3 (7 bases each). Germline CDR1 reads TVYSNPD; CDR2 reads GDNSRS (reference sequence). V lost 4 bases, J lost 0 bases, and 33 bases lay in between. This CDR3 has 20 amino acids. Filled out from reference TRDV3 and TRDJ1, the complete variable domain reads CDKVTQSSPDQTVASGSEVVLLCTYDTVYSNPDLFWYRIRPDYSFQFVFYGDNSRSEGADFTQGRFSVKHILTQKAFHLVISPVRTEDSATYYCASFSYVRAGGYLYTDKLIFGKGTRVTVEP.

This clone has a count of ten or more. A read error likely explains this, since a far larger clone differs by one base. Other DNA sequences in this specimen translate into the identical CDR3. The chain links TRDV1 to TRDJ1, with 9 nucleotides matching TRDD3. The CDR3 runs 18 residues. The germline V gene has CDR1 TSWWSYY and CDR2 QGS. The CDR3, as DNA: TGTGCTCTTGGGGAACGGACTGGGGGACGTGAGTACACCGATAAGCTCATCTTT. Its translation is CALGERTGGREYTDKLIF.

Comments on this clone: This likely traces to a read error, being one base from a far larger clone. This same CDR3 is encoded by further DNA sequences in the sample. This chain uses TRDV1 with TRDJ1; TRDD2 aligns across 8 bases. TCRdb is silent on the J gene; assignment here came from matching the DNA to germline. V dropped 3 bases and J dropped 3; count of bases not matched to a gene: 24. Looked up from germline, CDR1 is TSWWSYY and CDR2 is QGS. This CDR3 spans 21 amino acids. CDR3 in amino acids: CALGELAASYSGKLFSDKLIF. In DNA, the CDR3 is TGTGCTCTTGGGGAGCTTGCCGCTTCCTACTCAGGGAAACTGTTCTCCGATAAACTCATCTTT.

As concerns this clone: For this DNA, TCRdb reports the protein of a much larger clone, which diverges at residue 8, most likely from a read error; the protein presented here is translated directly from the DNA. This chain joins TRDV1 and TRDJ1; 10 bases fit TRDD3. CDR1 is TSWWSYY, CDR2 QGS, per germline. CDR3 length: 24 amino acids. V lost 5 bases and J lost 1; bases outside the gene matches: 31. The CDR3 DNA sequence: TGTGCTCTTGGGATTCTTCTATGGGCCTTTCCTAGGACTGGGGGATTTGGAAGCACCGATAAACTCATCTTT. Encoded protein: CALGILLWAFPRTGGFGSTDKLIF.

This clone was recorded many times. TCRdb has a much larger clone's protein, which differs at residue 18 from the translation of this DNA, likely because of a read error; what is shown is the protein translated from the DNA. The CDR3 DNA sequence: TGTGCTCTTCCCTCTTCCTTCCGATTCGGGTGGGGGATACGTTGGGAGACCGGTAAACTCATCTTT. Translated: CALPSSFRFGWGIRWETGKLIF. The chain joins TRDV1 to TRDJ1; TRDD3 matches 11 bases. The CDR3 totals 22 residues. Germline CDR1 is TSWWSYY and CDR2 is QGS.

This clone occurred a few times. One base separates it from a far larger clone, so it is likely a read error. Other DNA sequences in this sample translate to the same CDR3. The chain has TRDV2 and TRDJ2, with D unclear. Trimming removed 0 bases at V and 5 bases at J, with 27 bases between. The CDR3 sequence is 20 residues long. Germline values: CDR1 GEAIGNYY, CDR2 EKD. In DNA, the CDR3 is TGTGCCTGTGACACCGTGTTCCAGGGTGAAGGCGGAACGACAACAGCACAACTCTTCTTT. Protein sequence: CACDTVFQGEGGTTTAQLFF.

As for this clone: TCRdb's protein for this DNA is that of a much larger clone and differs from the translation at residue 16, likely a read error; the protein shown is the DNA translation. The chain's CDR3 is CALGELQSSYTKTGGCASSPDKLIF. In nucleotides, the CDR3 is TGTGCTCTTGGGGAACTACAGTCTTCCTACACAAAAACTGGGGGATGCGCGTCCTCCCCCGATAAACTCATCTTT. The chain links TRDV1 to TRDJ1; TRDD3 matches at 10 bases. The J gene was not available in TCRdb and was assigned here by matching the DNA to germline segments. CDR1 is TSWWSYY, CDR2 QGS, per germline. The length of the CDR3 is 25 residues. J gave up 3 bases and V 0 bases, and 31 bases lay outside the gene matches.

A note on this clone: The TCRdb record carries a much larger clone's protein, which differs from this DNA's translation at residue 6; a read error is the likely cause, and the protein listed here is the DNA translation. This chain joins TRDV1 and TRDJ1; 13 nucleotides agree with TRDD3. No J gene was available from TCRdb, and it was assigned here by a germline match of the DNA. V lost 5 bases and J lost 5; bases outside the gene matches: 32. The germline CDR1 and CDR2 sequences are TSWWSYY and QGS. There are 24 residues in the CDR3. CDR3 in DNA: TGTGCTCTTGGGCCTGCGACCTTCGGTCGTACTGGGGGATACGCGTCTTTGGGTGGGGATAAACTCATCTTT. Encoded protein: CALGPATFGRTGGYASLGGDKLIF.

Note on this clone: The translation of this DNA and the TCRdb protein of a much larger clone differ at residue 6, probably owing to a read error; the protein shown here is translated from the DNA. This chain links TRDV1 with TRDJ1, with D unclear. The J gene was not available in TCRdb and was assigned here by matching the DNA to germline segments. The CDR3 extends over 21 amino acids. Trimming removed 0 bases at V and 0 bases at J, with 26 bases between. Germline CDR1 reads TSWWSYY; CDR2 reads QGS. The CDR3 DNA follows: TGTGCTCTTGGGGAACTCCCTTTACACGTACGGGGTACATTATACACCGATAAACTCATCTTT. Protein product: CALGELPLHVRGTLYTDKLIF.

Regarding this clone: A far larger clone is just one base off, so this is likely a read error. The same CDR3 is also encoded by other DNA sequences in this sample. The chain employs TRDV1 and TRDJ1; 12 nucleotides align to TRDD3. CDR1 TSWWSYY and CDR2 QGS come from the germline V gene. This CDR3 is built from 28 residues. V lost 0 bases to trimming and J lost 3 bases; unmatched junction nucleotides: 38. For the CDR3, the DNA is TGTGCTCTTGGGGAACTAGGGCCTACTACCTACTGGGGGATACCCCGTAATCTGCTAAACCCGAGGGCCGATAAACTCATCTTT. This translates into CALGELGPTTYWGIPRNLLNPRADKLIF.

In this sample, this clone turned up a few times. TCRdb records a much larger clone's protein for this DNA, with a difference at residue 17 that likely arises from a read error; the protein given is the translation of the DNA. This CDR3 is CALGERPRYWGMVRYTGKLIF. CDR3 sequence (DNA): TGTGCTCTTGGGGAACGTCCGAGGTACTGGGGAATGGTTCGGTACACCGGTAAGCTCATCTTT. The V gene is listed as TRDV1; no J gene was called; the table's D call, TRDD3, was not checked against the DNA. Germline V gene data show CDR1 as TSWWSYY and CDR2 as QGS. The CDR3 runs 21 residues.

This clone was detected ten times or more. The chain joins TRDV1 to TRDJ2, with TRDD2 matching 9 bases. The ends lost 3 bases at V and 3 bases at J; junction bases unmatched: 8. Germline CDR1 and CDR2: TSWWSYY and QGS. The CDR3 extends over 17 amino acids. The CDR3 DNA follows: TGTGCTCTTGGGGACCAACCTTCCTACCCTCTGACAGCACAACTCTTCTTT. Translating it yields CALGDQPSYPLTAQLFF.

A few counts support this clone. TCRdb assigns this DNA the protein of a much larger clone, which departs from its translation at residue 17; this likely reflects a read error, and the protein shown comes from translating the DNA. CDR3 region: CALGEPSSSYHDWGINTQLFF. The CDR3 DNA sequence: TGTGCTCTTGGGGAACCGAGCTCTTCATATCACGACTGGGGGATAAACACACAACTCTTCTTT. This rearrangement joins TRDV1 to TRDJ2; 11 bases align to TRDD3. The J gene was not available in TCRdb and was assigned here by matching the DNA to germline segments. Looked up from germline, CDR1 is TSWWSYY and CDR2 is QGS. The V segment lost 1 base and the J segment 9 bases; nucleotides outside the gene matches: 22. The CDR3 has 21 amino acids.

This clone was counted between two and nine times. The protein held in TCRdb is that of a much larger clone and does not match this DNA's translation at residue 19, likely because of a read error; the protein shown is translated from the DNA. DNA of the CDR3: TGTGCCTGTGACACCATTAACCCCTCCGTACTGGGGGAAGGTCCGCTCACCGATGAACTCATCTTT. Translated, it gives CACDTINPSVLGEGPLTDELIF. This chain joins TRDV2 and TRDJ1; 9 nucleotides line up with TRDD3. The J gene, absent from TCRdb, was called here by matching the DNA to germline. The CDR3 loop spans 22 amino acids. CDR1 and CDR2 (germline): GEAIGNYY, EKD.

Points on this clone: The TCRdb record carries a much larger clone's protein, which differs from this DNA's translation at residue 14; a read error is the likely cause, and the protein listed here is the DNA translation. The chain joins TRDV1 to TRDJ1, with D tentatively TRDD3 (6 bases). TCRdb lists no J gene, so it was determined here by aligning the DNA to germline. This CDR3 region has 21 residues. From germline, CDR1 is TSWWSYY and CDR2 QGS. For the CDR3, the DNA is TGTGCTCTTGGGGAAATTGGCCTAAATACCCTTACTGGGAGATGTTCCGACAAACTCATCTTT. It yields the protein CALGEIGLNTLTGRCSDKLIF.

This clone was seen many times. A far more abundant clone sits one base away, making this likely a read error. In the same sample, other DNA sequences code for this CDR3. V and J are TRDV1 and TRDJ1, with 9 bases matching TRDD3. Germline trimming cut 2 bases from V and 4 bases from J; bases unmatched to any gene: 20. The length of the CDR3 is 20 residues. Germline assignment: CDR1 TSWWSYY and CDR2 QGS. The CDR3 DNA reads as TGTGCTCTTGGGGAAGGAGCGCCTTTACGTCCGGGGGATACCGTCGATAAACTCATCTTT. It codes for CALGEGAPLRPGDTVDKLIF.

This clone was seen repeatedly, ten times or more. The V and J genes are TRDV1 and TRDJ1; 10 bases match TRDD3. V lost 1 base, J lost 2 bases, and 28 bases stayed unmatched. The CDR3 is made up of 24 amino acids. Germline V gene lookup returns CDR1 TSWWSYY and CDR2 QGS. The CDR3 coding sequence is TGTGCTCTTGGGGAACCCCTGGTGGTCCTAAGGGGGATACGCGGCATCTGGAGGACCGATAAACTCATCTTT. It translates to CALGEPLVVLRGIRGIWRTDKLIF.

This clone showed up many times. TCRdb's protein, taken from a much larger clone, differs from this DNA's translation at residue 8, likely owing to a read error; the protein displayed comes from the DNA. The V and J genes are TRDV1 and TRDJ1, with D maybe TRDD3 (5 bases). Germline values: CDR1 TSWWSYY, CDR2 QGS. The CDR3 consists of 20 residues. V was pared by 2 bases and J by 0 bases, with 25 bases between. The CDR3: CALGESETRTVGWYTDKLIF. CDR3 nucleotides: TGTGCTCTTGGGGAATCAGAGACGCGTACTGTGGGATGGTACACCGATAAACTCATCTTT.

This clone was observed a few times. Translating this DNA gives a protein that differs at residue 22 from the TCRdb one, which belongs to a much larger clone; a read error is likely, and the protein shown is this translation. The chain employs TRDV1 and TRDJ1; TRDD2 or TRDD3 may be the D gene (6 bases each). Germline-derived CDR1 and CDR2 are TSWWSYY and QGS. The CDR3 has 24 amino acids. In DNA form, the CDR3 reads TGTGCTATTGGGGAAACGGGCCTTCCCAAACGTGGAGGGGATCCACCCATAAACACCGATAAACCCATCTTT. It yields the protein CAIGETGLPKRGGDPPINTDKPIF.

This clone was picked up a small number of times. This DNA translates differently at residue 6 from the TCRdb protein, which is that of a much larger clone; a read error is likely, and the protein shown is the DNA's own translation. No J gene was named, though the V gene is TRDV1; no check of the table's D call, TRDD3, against the DNA was made. The length of the CDR3 is 24 residues. Germline CDR1 is TSWWSYY and CDR2 is QGS. The CDR3 DNA sequence: TGTGCTCTTGGGCCCACCCCCTTCATACGAACTGGGGGACTGTACTCCTGGGACACCCGACAGATATTTTTC. Its protein product is CALGPTPFIRTGGLYSWDTRQIFF.

Concerning this clone: This sequence is one base from a far larger clone and is likely a read error. Other DNA sequences in the same sample also yield this CDR3. This chain uses TRDV1 with TRDJ1, with TRDD3 as a possible D gene (6 bases). No J segment appears in TCRdb, so it was assigned here by matching the sequence to germline. CDR1 and CDR2 from the germline V gene are TSWWSYY and QGS. The CDR3 length is 24 residues. Trimming cost V 0 bases and J 8 bases, with 43 bases left between them. CDR3 region: CALGELRGINLLPPIGGGGTKLIF. CDR3 sequence (DNA): TGTGCTCTTGGGGAACTTCGTGGGATCAACTTACTCCCCCCAATCGGTGGTGGGGGCACAAAACTCATCTTT.

For this clone: TCRdb lists the protein of a much larger clone for this DNA, which differs at residue 9, so this is likely a read error; the protein given here is translated from the DNA itself. This CDR3 reads CALGDLTSSSRTGGYALLTYTDKLIF. The DNA of the CDR3 is TGTGCTCTTGGGGACCTAACTTCCTCCAGTCGTACTGGGGGATACGCCCTCCTTACTTACACCGATAAGCTCATCTTT. There is no J gene call, but TRDV1 is given as the V gene; the DNA was not compared with TRDD3, the D call given in the table. This CDR3 has 26 amino acids. Germline V CDR1 and CDR2: TSWWSYY, QGS.